The rows below give T cell receptor beta chains drawn from one sample of a study of blood T cell repertoires in COVID-19. The protocol was immunoSEQ multiplex PCR, while the TCRdb copy is restricted to in-frame clones and leaves out a portion. The sample contains about 39,000 clones, approximately 85% of which appear only once. The sample comprised peripheral blood. Source of these receptors: a man aged 60 to 69 with acute or convalescent COVID-19. CDR3s include the opening cysteine and the closing phenylalanine or tryptophan. Fields, in order: V gene, J gene, D gene, clone size, CDR3 protein, CDR3 DNA. D genes are given only for firm matches. Some rows have no size entry. The others give once, few or many, or a class for an expanded clone.

TRBV18,TRBJ1-4,.,.,CASSPFTSLQSGGEKLFF,TGTGCCAGCTCACCATTTACCAGCCTTCAGAGCGGAGGTGAAAAACTGTTTTTT
TRBV30,TRBJ1-2,TRBD1,once,CAWSFPGQKANYGYTF,TGTGCCTGGAGTTTTCCGGGACAGAAAGCTAACTATGGCTACACCTTC
TRBV6-5,TRBJ2-1,.,.,CASKSETTNHNEQFF,TGTGCCAGCAAGTCCGAGACTACGAACCACAATGAGCAGTTCTTC
TRBV2,TRBJ2-5,TRBD1,.,CASLDLGQGAETQYF,TGTGCCAGCTTAGACCTTGGACAGGGGGCAGAGACCCAGTACTTC
TRBV6-2/TRBV6-3,TRBJ2-7,TRBD1,.,CASSQQGAGNYEQYF,TGTGCCAGCAGTCAACAGGGGGCCGGGAACTACGAGCAGTACTTC
TRBV11-2,TRBJ2-3,.,.,CASSSSGSSTDTQYF,TGTGCCAGCAGCTCCTCGGGGTCTAGCACAGATACGCAGTATTTT
TRBV27,TRBJ2-4,TRBD1,.,CASSLVTGTGGLKNIQYF,TGTGCCAGCAGTTTAGTTACGGGGACAGGGGGACTCAAAAACATTCAGTACTTC
TRBV7-2,TRBJ2-3,.,.,CASSPQVGSTDTQYF,TGTGCCAGCAGCCCTCAGGTGGGCAGCACAGATACGCAGTATTTT
TRBV7-2,TRBJ2-7,.,.,CASSQNQDSSYEQYF,TGTGCCAGCAGCCAAAACCAGGACAGTTCCTACGAGCAGTACTTC
TRBV5-1,TRBJ2-1,TRBD2,.,CASSLGTSGSNEQFF,TGCGCCAGCAGCTTGGGGACTAGCGGGTCCAATGAGCAGTTCTTC
TRBV12-3/TRBV12-4,TRBJ2-1,.,.,CASKTSIEDEQFF,TGTGCCAGCAAAACTAGCATTGAGGATGAGCAGTTCTTC
TRBV29-1,TRBJ2-7,TRBD1,.,CSVEDHGTGNDEQYF,TGCAGCGTTGAAGATCACGGGACAGGGAACGACGAGCAGTACTTC
TRBV3-1/TRBV3-2,TRBJ1-1,.,.,CASSQDARDPEAFF,TGTGCCAGCAGCCAGGATGCGAGGGATCCTGAAGCTTTCTTT
TRBV4-1,TRBJ2-7,TRBD2,.,CASSQGFAGGGYEQYF,TGCGCCAGCAGCCAAGGGTTCGCGGGAGGAGGCTACGAGCAGTACTTC
TRBV7-9,TRBJ2-2,.,.,CATHFLAEFTGELFF,TGTGCCACCCATTTTCTGGCGGAGTTCACCGGGGAGCTGTTTTTT
TRBV7-9,TRBJ1-5,.,.,CASSLGGGTNQPQHF,TGTGCCAGCAGCCTCGGCGGGGGTACCAATCAGCCCCAGCATTTT
TRBV25-1,TRBJ2-1,.,.,CASSDGELSVSEQFF,TGTGCCAGCAGTGACGGGGAGTTGTCGGTCTCCGAGCAGTTCTTC
TRBV5-4,TRBJ2-5,TRBD1,.,CASSFSDDRAETQYF,TGTGCCAGCAGCTTCTCCGATGACAGGGCAGAGACCCAGTACTTC
TRBV7-9,TRBJ1-4,.,few,CASSPDNLRKLFF,TGTGCCAGCAGCCCGGACAACCTGAGGAAACTGTTTTTT
TRBV7-7,TRBJ1-6,.,.,CASSSGAYNSPLHF,TGTGCTAGCAGCTCCGGGGCCTATAATTCACCCCTCCACTTT
TRBV19,TRBJ2-7,TRBD1,.,CASSWSGGSDEQYF,TGTGCCAGTAGTTGGTCAGGGGGCAGTGACGAGCAGTACTTC
TRBV20-1,TRBJ2-3,.,.,CSAVKGDTQYF,TGCAGTGCCGTAAAGGGGGATACGCAGTATTTT
TRBV9,TRBJ2-1,.,.,CASSVARGGYNEQFF,TGTGCCAGCAGCGTAGCCCGGGGAGGATACAATGAGCAGTTCTTC
TRBV6-5,TRBJ1-1,.,.,CASTQGNTEAFF,TGTGCCAGCACCCAGGGTAACACTGAAGCTTTCTTT
TRBV7-8,TRBJ2-7,.,.,CASSPYLRPYEQYF,TGTGCCAGCAGCCCGTACTTGCGTCCCTACGAGCAGTACTTC
TRBV2,TRBJ2-5,TRBD2,.,CASKASGREETQYF,TGTGCCAGCAAGGCTAGCGGGAGGGAAGAGACCCAGTACTTC
TRBV30,TRBJ1-1,.,.,CASQDSWTEAFF,TGTGCCTCCCAGGACAGCTGGACTGAAGCTTTCTTT
TRBV24-1,TRBJ1-3,.,.,CATSDSRLGSGNTIYF,TGTGCCACCAGTGATTCGCGACTAGGGTCTGGAAACACCATATATTTT
TRBV29-1,TRBJ1-1,.,.,CSVEDSNQGWGEAFF,TGCAGCGTTGAAGATAGCAACCAGGGATGGGGTGAAGCTTTCTTT
TRBV7-2,TRBJ1-2,.,.,CASSFGADGYTF,TGTGCCAGCAGCTTTGGGGCCGATGGCTACACCTTC
TRBV2,TRBJ1-5,.,.,CASSTTGTMQSF,TGTGCCAGCAGCACCACAGGGACAATGCAGAGTTTT
TRBV6-5,TRBJ1-1,.,.,CASSYSSGQARAEAFF,TGTGCCAGCAGTTACTCGAGCGGCCAGGCCCGAGCTGAAGCTTTCTTT
TRBV10-3,TRBJ1-3,.,.,CAISVDQETSPSGNTIYF,TGTGCCATCAGTGTAGACCAGGAAACTAGTCCTTCTGGAAACACCATATATTTT
TRBV7-3,TRBJ2-2,.,.,CASSLDGGPTGELFF,TGTGCCAGCAGCCTGGACGGAGGACCCACCGGGGAGCTGTTTTTT
TRBV5-1,TRBJ2-1,TRBD2,.,CASSLMGSGGSSGEQFF,TGCGCCAGCAGCTTGATGGGAAGCGGGGGGTCGTCGGGAGAGCAGTTCTTC
TRBV2,TRBJ2-7,.,once,CASAAVEQYF,TGTGCCAGCGCTGCGGTCGAGCAGTACTTC
TRBV30,TRBJ2-7,.,.,CAWSAGLTLYEQYF,TGTGCCTGGAGTGCGGGTCTGACCCTCTACGAGCAGTACTTC
TRBV28,TRBJ1-1,TRBD1,.,CASSLGDRPYGAEAFF,TGTGCCAGCAGTCTGGGGGACAGGCCTTATGGCGCTGAAGCTTTCTTT
TRBV19,TRBJ1-6,TRBD1,.,CASSEDLRGPLHF,TGTGCCAGTAGTGAGGACCTCAGGGGGCCACTCCACTTT
TRBV6-5,TRBJ2-1,TRBD2,.,CASSRGTSPYNEQFF,TGTGCCAGCAGTCGCGGGACTAGCCCCTACAATGAGCAGTTCTTC
TRBV7-3,TRBJ2-2,.,medium-sized,CASSPAGNTGELFF,TGTGCCAGCAGCCCAGCGGGGAACACCGGGGAGCTGTTTTTT
TRBV30,TRBJ2-5,TRBD2,.,CAWSRGVAETQYF,TGTGCCTGGAGCCGGGGGGTGGCTGAGACCCAGTACTTC
TRBV19,TRBJ2-3,.,.,CASKIQGTDTQYF,TGTGCCAGTAAGATACAGGGCACAGATACGCAGTATTTT
TRBV30,TRBJ1-4,.,.,CAWNPGQGNEKLFF,TGTGCCTGGAACCCGGGGCAGGGGAATGAAAAACTGTTTTTT
TRBV11-2,TRBJ2-5,.,.,CASSPRGTQYGETQYF,TGTGCCAGCAGCCCCCGGGGGACCCAATACGGGGAGACCCAGTACTTC
TRBV6-6,TRBJ2-7,.,medium-sized,CASSLKVTLDEQYF,TGTGCCAGCAGCCTCAAGGTGACTTTGGACGAGCAGTACTTC
TRBV5-4,TRBJ2-3,TRBD2,few,CASSSFHSSGGAPDTQYF,TGTGCCAGCAGCTCCTTCCATTCTAGCGGGGGGGCCCCAGATACGCAGTATTTT
TRBV30,TRBJ1-1,TRBD1,.,CAWRDRAHSLAFF,TGTGCCTGGAGGGACAGGGCTCACTCTTTAGCTTTCTTT
TRBV6-5,TRBJ1-2,TRBD1,once,CASSPGQGVFHGYTF,TGTGCCAGCAGTCCCGGACAGGGAGTTTTTCATGGCTACACCTTC
TRBV30,TRBJ1-6,.,.,CAWNREWIGSPLHF,TGTGCCTGGAACAGGGAATGGATTGGTTCACCCCTCCACTTT
TRBV6-6,TRBJ2-1,.,.,CASAPYSSYNEQFF,TGTGCCAGCGCCCCGTATAGCTCCTACAATGAGCAGTTCTTC
TRBV23-1,TRBJ1-1,.,.,CASSHQRTANTEAFF,TGCGCCAGCAGTCACCAACGGACAGCGAACACTGAAGCTTTCTTT
TRBV7-9,TRBJ2-3,.,.,CASSFSAGSTDTQYF,TGTGCCAGCAGCTTTTCGGCGGGATCCACAGATACGCAGTATTTT
TRBV18,TRBJ2-3,.,.,CASSVSSDSDTQYF,TGTGCCAGCTCTGTATCGTCGGACTCAGATACGCAGTATTTT
TRBV5-4,TRBJ2-3,.,once,CASSYSGQSNTDTQYF,TGTGCCAGCAGTTACTCTGGACAGTCAAACACAGATACGCAGTATTTT
TRBV7-2,TRBJ1-5,.,once,CASSLARDTYQPQHF,TGTGCCAGCAGCTTAGCCCGGGACACCTATCAGCCCCAGCATTTT
TRBV25-1,TRBJ1-2,.,.,CASSGGGANNYGYTF,TGTGCCAGCAGTGGCGGAGGGGCGAATAACTATGGCTACACCTTC
TRBV12-3/TRBV12-4,TRBJ1-2,TRBD1,.,CASSRDSLYGYTF,TGTGCCAGCAGCCGGGACAGCCTCTATGGCTACACCTTC
TRBV6-6,TRBJ1-5,TRBD1,.,CASSPRQGVQPQHF,TGTGCCAGCAGCCCCCGACAGGGTGTCCAGCCCCAGCATTTT